The 25 T cell receptor beta chains in this list originate from one sample, sequenced in a study of identical twins. TCRdb passed the 5' RACE reads through MiXCR, listing each CDR3 protein once. The sample holds approximately 890,000 distinct CDR3 sequences, around an eighth seen once. This sample was shared with a second study, whose subject was yellow fever vaccine responses in identical twins.

Specimen: PBMCs. These receptors all come from a woman between 18 and 30 years old in good health.

The genes are TRBV4-1 and TRBJ2-3; no reliable D call. Trimming left V 4 bases short and J 5 bases short, with 16 bases between. The germline CDR1 and CDR2 sequences are MGHRA and YSYEKL. The CDR3 extends over 15 amino acids. The DNA of the CDR3 is TGCGCCAGCAGCCGAGAGGAAGACGTTGGAGATACGCAGTATTTT. Encoded protein: CASSREEDVGDTQYF.

The V gene is TRBV14, the J gene TRBJ2-5, with a possible D match to TRBD1 (5 bases). Germline V gives CDR1 SGHDN, CDR2 FVKESK. The CDR3 runs to 14 residues. The V end was cut by 5 bases, the J end by 2 bases, with 12 bases between. CDR3 DNA sequence: TGTGCCAGCAGCACCAAGGGGTTTCAAGAGACCCAGTACTTC. It yields the protein CASSTKGFQETQYF. The full variable domain, in which reference TRBV14 and TRBJ2-5 provide the parts outside the CDR3, is EAGVTQFPSHSVIEKGQTVTLRCDPISGHDNLYWYRRVMGKEIKFLLHFVKESKQDESGMPNNRFLAERTGGTYSTLKVQPAELEDSGVYFCASSTKGFQETQYFGPGTRLLVL.

V usage is TRBV5-1 and J usage is TRBJ2-6, with TRBD1 matching over 11 bases. The CDR3 is made up of 18 amino acids. Trimming cost V 3 bases and J 2 bases; bases outside gene matches: 7. CDR1 is SGHRS, CDR2 YFSETQ, per germline. The DNA of the CDR3 is TGCGCCAGCAGCTCCCCGGGACAGGGGGTGGCTGGGGCCAACGTCCTGACTTTC. Translation gives CASSSPGQGVAGANVLTF.

The gene calls are TRBV11-2 and TRBJ2-2; 7 bases align to TRBD1. This CDR3 comprises 15 residues. Germline CDR1 reads SGHAT; CDR2 reads FQNNGV. The trim removed 5 bases at V and 3 bases at J, leaving 6 bases unmatched. CDR3 residues: CASSSDRVHTGELFF. In nucleotides, the CDR3 is TGTGCCAGCAGCAGCGACAGGGTTCACACCGGGGAGCTGTTTTTT.

This clonotype was found a few times. The J gene is TRBJ2-7, the V gene TRBV10-3; the D is unclear. The ends were cut back, 3 bases at V and 2 bases at J, with 8 bases in the middle. Looked up from germline, CDR1 is ENHRY and CDR2 is SYGVKD. The CDR3 runs to 13 residues. The CDR3 reads CAISESITYEQYF. Written as DNA, the CDR3 is TGTGCCATCAGTGAATCGATAACCTACGAGCAGTACTTC.

In DNA, the CDR3 is TGTGCTAGTGGTTTGGTACACGGGGCCGTCTACGAGCAGTACTTC. Its translation is CASGLVHGAVYEQYF. This chain connects TRBV12-5 to TRBJ2-7; D is tentatively TRBD1 or TRBD2 (5 bases each). The V end was cut by 0 bases, the J end by 3 bases, with 12 bases between. This CDR3 has 15 residues. Germline V gives CDR1 LGHNT, CDR2 FRNRAP.

The rearrangement uses TRBV29-1 and TRBJ2-7; 7 nucleotides line up with TRBD2. V dropped 4 bases and J dropped 4; count of bases not matched to a gene: 7. The CDR3 extends over 13 amino acids. The germline CDR1 and CDR2 sequences are SQVTM and ANQGSEA. CDR3 loop: CSVGEGLVYEQYF. The CDR3 DNA is TGCAGCGTTGGGGAGGGTCTGGTGTACGAGCAGTACTTC.

This clonotype was seen a few times. The rearrangement uses TRBV5-6 and TRBJ1-1; tentative D call: TRBD1 (6 bases). Germline CDR1 SGHDT, CDR2 YYEEEE. CDR3 size: 15 residues. Trimming removed 4 bases at V and 5 bases at J, with 18 bases between. The CDR3: CASSMTQGWLTEAFF. The CDR3 DNA sequence: TGTGCCAGCAGCATGACTCAGGGGTGGCTGACTGAAGCTTTCTTT. The full variable domain, rest sourced from reference TRBV5-6 and TRBJ1-1, is DAGVTQSPTHLIKTRGQQVTLRCSPKSGHDTVSWYQQALGQGPQFIFQYYEEEERQRGNFPDRFSGHQFPNYSSELNVNALLLGDSALYLCASSMTQGWLTEAFFGQGTRLTVV.

This clonotype was seen only a few times. The J gene is TRBJ2-1, the V gene TRBV28; 13 bases fit TRBD2. This CDR3 contains 16 residues. The germline CDR1 and CDR2 sequences are MDHEN and SYDVKM. V lost 5 bases and J lost 3; bases outside the gene matches: 4. CDR3 amino acids: CASSGTSGNNYNEQFF. For the CDR3, the DNA is TGTGCCAGCAGTGGGACTAGCGGGAATAACTACAATGAGCAGTTCTTC.

This clonotype has at least ten counts. J is TRBJ1-6 and V is TRBV7-2; no clear D gene. Trimming cost V 2 bases and J 2 bases, with 7 bases left between them. Germline V lookup: CDR1 SGHTA, CDR2 FQGNSA. The CDR3 consists of 15 residues. Here the CDR3 reads CASSLRAAYNSPLHF. Written as DNA, the CDR3 is TGTGCCAGCAGCTTAAGGGCAGCCTATAATTCACCCCTCCACTTT.

The sample holds many counts of this clonotype. The genes are TRBV4-1 and TRBJ2-7, with 9 bases lining up with TRBD2. Germline CDR1 reads MGHRA; CDR2 reads YSYEKL. Trimming at V came to 4 bases and at J to 2 bases, leaving 12 bases not matched to a gene. The CDR3 extends over 17 amino acids. CDR3 sequence reads: CASSLKTSGPAAYEQYF. CDR3 in DNA: TGCGCCAGCAGCCTTAAGACTAGCGGCCCGGCGGCCTACGAGCAGTACTTC.

In this sample, this clonotype turned up a few times. This sequence joins TRBV11-3 and TRBJ1-1; D remains unclear. Germline-derived CDR1 and CDR2 are SGHNT and YENEEA. V was cut by 2 bases and J by 1 base, with 11 bases left in between. This CDR3 spans 15 amino acids. CDR3 amino acids: CASSLRVEANTEAFF. CDR3 sequence (DNA): TGTGCCAGCAGCTTAAGGGTGGAGGCGAACACTGAAGCTTTCTTT.

The V and J genes are TRBV6-5 and TRBJ2-3; D call uncertain. This CDR3 has 17 residues. Germline V lookup: CDR1 MNHEY, CDR2 SVGAGI. V lost 0 bases and J 0 bases, leaving 13 bases between the germline ends. CDR3 nucleotide sequence: TGTGCCAGCAGTTACTCAGGCGCAGGACCCAGCACAGATACGCAGTATTTT. Its protein is CASSYSGAGPSTDTQYF.

In this sample, this clonotype turned up a few times. V and J are TRBV2 and TRBJ1-2, with D possibly matching TRBD1 (6 bases). This CDR3 is 14 amino acids long. Germline V CDR1 and CDR2: SNHLY, FYNNEI. CDR3 coding DNA: TGTGCGAGCGGGGGGGCGAGATCTAACTATGGCTACACCTTC. This translates into CASGGARSNYGYTF.

The V call is TRBV5-4, the J call TRBJ1-5; 7 bases align to TRBD1. Trimming at V came to 3 bases and at J to 4 bases, leaving 4 bases not matched to a gene. There are 14 residues in the CDR3. Germline lookup yields CDR1 SGHNT and CDR2 YYREEE (reference sequence). CDR3 sequence reads: CASSWDSINQPQHF. CDR3 coding DNA: TGTGCCAGCAGCTGGGACAGCATTAATCAGCCCCAGCATTTT.

This clonotype came up a few times. The chain recombines TRBV4-1 with TRBJ1-2; D gene unclear. Germline V gene lookup returns CDR1 MGHRA and CDR2 YSYEKL. V was clipped by 2 bases and J by 6 bases, with 19 bases between them. The CDR3 has 16 residues. The CDR3 reads CASSQYFRDTGDGYTF. CDR3 coding DNA: TGCGCCAGCAGCCAATATTTCCGGGATACCGGGGATGGCTACACCTTC.

The table lists this clonotype with a few counts. The gene calls are TRBV29-1 and TRBJ1-1; the D is unclear. CDR3 length: 13 residues. The V gene's germline CDR1 is SQVTM and CDR2 ANQGSEA. V was clipped by 7 bases and J by 0 bases, with 12 bases between them. The CDR3 coding sequence is TGCAGCGCCGCATCGGGATTGAACACTGAAGCTTTCTTT. It yields the protein CSAASGLNTEAFF.

The CDR3 loop reads CASSSVAGGVNEQFF. The CDR3 nucleotides read TGTGCCAGCAGCTCCGTAGCGGGAGGGGTCAATGAGCAGTTCTTC. The chain has TRBV11-2 and TRBJ2-1, with 11 positions matching TRBD2. With 4 bases clipped from V and 6 bases from J, the junction kept 5 bases outside the gene matches. This CDR3 contains 15 residues. Germline lookup yields CDR1 SGHAT and CDR2 FQNNGV.

This clonotype was found a few times. CDR3 amino acids: CATPQQGGTGELFF. The CDR3 DNA reads as TGTGCCACTCCCCAACAGGGGGGCACCGGGGAGCTGTTTTTT. The chain recombines TRBV9 with TRBJ2-2, with 8 bases lining up with TRBD1. The trim removed 9 bases at V and 4 bases at J, leaving 8 bases unmatched. The germline V gene encodes CDR1 SGDLS and CDR2 YYNGEE. The CDR3 is 14 residues long.

The chain is built from TRBV4-1 and TRBJ2-1; 16 nucleotides line up with TRBD2. The CDR3 runs 18 residues. The trim removed 5 bases at V and 3 bases at J, leaving 7 bases unmatched. In germline, CDR1 is MGHRA, CDR2 YSYEKL. CDR3 in DNA: TGCGCCAGCAGCTCGGGACTAGCGGGAGGGCCCGGCTACAATGAGCAGTTCTTC. It specifies CASSSGLAGGPGYNEQFF.

This sequence joins TRBV12-3 or TRBV12-4 and TRBJ2-6; D may correspond to TRBD1 or TRBD2 (5 bases each). The length of the CDR3 is 20 residues. V lost 7 bases and J 2 bases, leaving 27 bases between the germline ends. The CDR3 nucleotides are TGTGCCAGCACCCTATTACCTCGGGACCTTTGGATGACTGGGGCCAACGTCCTGACTTTC. This gives the protein CASTLLPRDLWMTGANVLTF.

V usage is TRBV25-1 and J usage is TRBJ2-2, with TRBD1 matching over 7 bases. The CDR3 is 15 residues long. Trimming removed 7 bases from V and 6 bases from J; junction bases left unmatched: 11. Germline CDR1 is MGHDK and CDR2 is SYGVNS. The CDR3 DNA follows: TGTGCCAGCACCAGGGGGATGCCAAGGTCCGGGGAGCTGTTTTTT. This gives the protein CASTRGMPRSGELFF.

The chain recombines TRBV3-1 with TRBJ2-3, with unresolved D. From germline, CDR1 is LGHDT and CDR2 YNNKEL (reference sequence). The CDR3 is 18 amino acids. Trimming left V 1 base short and J 6 bases short, with 23 bases between. CDR3 sequence reads: CASSQVSLKVGTADTQYF. The CDR3 coding sequence is TGTGCCAGCAGCCAAGTGTCCCTAAAGGTCGGCACAGCGGATACGCAGTATTTT.

The J gene is TRBJ2-7, the V gene TRBV5-6, with D tentatively TRBD2 (5 bases). The length of the CDR3 is 14 residues. Trimming removed 0 bases from V and 1 base from J, with 8 bases in between. Germline CDR1 SGHDT, CDR2 YYEEEE. CDR3 region: CASSLGGYSYEQYF. DNA of the CDR3: TGTGCCAGCAGCTTGGGAGGGTATTCCTACGAGCAGTACTTC.

The chain links TRBV20-1 to TRBJ2-4; possibly TRBD2 for D (7 bases). CDR1 is DFQATT, CDR2 SNEGSKA, per germline (reference sequence). The CDR3 sequence is 15 residues long. V lost 6 bases and J 3 bases, leaving 18 bases between the germline ends. The CDR3 loop reads CSAPKRGAGKNIQYF. As DNA, the CDR3 is TGCAGTGCCCCCAAACGGGGGGCGGGCAAAAACATTCAGTACTTC.